This TCR beta chain stems from a study of shared clonotypes between healthy human individuals (TCRdb year 2020). Context from the whole study: The cohort included three men and two women between 18 and 49 years of age. Per donor, three plates each were used for CD4 naive and CD4 memory, two for CD8 naive, and one for CD8 memory. To estimate repertoire size and how much clonotype sharing occurs between individuals, the study deeply sequenced the blood TCR repertoires of about 5 healthy adults. Libraries were prepared and TCR repertoires were sequenced by different laboratories using diverse techniques, in order to increase sequencing depth and limit assay-specific biases. Leukapheresis yielded between about 0.85 and 10 billion PBMCs per donor. General study outcomes and caveats: Pairwise subsampling led to the expectation that sequencing depth would affect the degree of clonotype sharing among donors. Larger estimated clonotype richness was generally found for naive subsets than for memory subsets. When several donors were compared, the shared fraction of clonotypes was about 5% for naive CD4, about 4% for naive CD8, 2% to 2.5% for memory CD4, and about 0.36% for memory CD8. Because the study included a small number of donors, the genetic and exposure-history diversity represented was limited. Sampling was restricted to blood, and TCR repertoires in tissue are likely to differ from TCR repertoires in blood. Compared with non-shared clonotypes, clonotypes shared by all four sorted-subset donors had higher generation probabilities. Incomplete sequencing was indicated by rarefaction of sorted-subset datasets, despite the large sequencing depth.

Using the deep immunoSEQ assay, multiplex PCR amplified TCR CDR3 regions from genomic DNA. Extracted genomic DNA from each cell subset was spread evenly across all wells of several immunoSEQ 96-well plates, with each plate serving as a replicate. For sorted subsets, approximately 200 ng of genomic DNA, equivalent to 25,000 to 35,000 T cell genomes, went into each replicate PCR. The purified libraries were quantified using a Qubit 3.0 fluorometer, sized with a Bioanalyzer 2100, and then quantified again using the KAPA Library Quantification kit. Every immunoSEQ 96-well plate was sequenced on a separate single-read 150-cycle Illumina NextSeq 550 flow cell. The published analysis was carried out like this. Because only junctional sequences without quality scores were contained in the immunoSEQ output, filtering matching that applied to full-length reads could not be performed. To assign V/J genes and CDR3, sequences were annotated against IMGT germline references using PyIR, a Python wrapper for IgBLAST v1.9. Reads were removed for weak V/J assignments (E-value above 1e-6), missing CDR3, stop codons, out-of-frame junctions, or ambiguous translated residues. V3J clonotypes were defined as sequences sharing an identical inferred V gene, J gene, and CDR3 amino acid sequence. To compute the percentage overlap between repertoires, the number of shared unique clonotypes was divided by the size of the smaller repertoire. Three approaches were used to assess repertoire richness: RTK rarefaction, the Chao1 estimator, and Recon v2.1 estimates of unobserved clonotypes. For all TCRbeta clonotypes obtained by the gDNA method from a handful of donors, generation probabilities were computed with OLGA. Imported from immuneACCESS, the table was reduced by TCRdb to in-frame sequences with V and J called. These copies leave out some clones; in studies compared against another copy, an unresolved V gene accounts for under half, and the cause of the remainder is not known. V, J and clone size were drawn from that table, and D and trimming were deduced from the DNA. This sample lists 1.5 million to 2.5 million clones; about 95% were detected once. The ten largest clones represent under 1.5% of the sample.

For CDR1 and CDR2, the germline V gene (reference sequence) lists SEHNR and FQNEAQ. The junction shows trimming of 4 bases on V and 2 bases on J, and the gene matches do not reach 9 bases of it. The CDR3 measures 18 amino acids from cysteine to phenylalanine. Only the CDR3 portion is preserved as DNA: 54 bases, with reading frame beginning at the first base. Of note for this clone: The antigen it binds to is not known. Per-base qualities were not stored, and no clone one base away is much larger.

For the CD8 naive samples, CD45RO-negative cells were positively selected for CCR7, yielding a CD45RA+CCR7+ population from which TemRA cells were excluded. The donors were healthy, HIV-negative adults with no recently reported acute infections or vaccinations. Every donor was a Caucasian adult living in Nashville, Tennessee, USA. Blood was collected by leukapheresis, and PBMCs were isolated by Ficoll-Histopaque density gradient centrifugation and then cryopreserved in liquid nitrogen vapor phase. Analytical flow cytometry was used to check the purity and quantity of each magnetically sorted T cell population. Genomic DNA was isolated from every sorted fraction and measured by UV absorbance on a Nanodrop 2000c.

The sequenced material came from naive CD8+ T cells sorted from blood. Sample cell subset or site, as interpreted from the label and publication: CD45RA+CCR7+. This receptor chain uses TRBV7-9 and TRBJ2-1; 12 central bases correspond to TRBD2. This TCR derives from a man aged 18-30 years in good health. The CDR3 corresponds to CASSSRSRTSGTYNEQFF. The bases are TGTGCCAGCAGCTCCCGATCCCGGACTAGCGGGACCTACAATGAGCAGTTCTTC.